This T cell receptor (beta chain) derives from a study of regulatory T cells in long-lasting Graves disease. Whole-study findings and limits: Persistent Graves' cases showed lower TCR diversity than newly diagnosed cases.

This clonotype was seen at least ten times. Its antigen is currently unknown. Arm-PCR of CDR3 regions and iRepertoire HTBI primers were used to build TCR beta libraries. Each CDR3 protein is one row after TCRdb ran MiXCR on the multiplex PCR reads. Of 450,000 to 600,000 distinct CDR3 sequences in the sample, 15% to 20% are singletons; the top ten hold 10% to 15%. The time point here: newly diagnosed GD, antithyroid drugs for less than 3 months. Generation of the TCR library employed RNA extracted from PBMCs. The same sample was also studied in work on T cells in Graves' hyperthyroidism and ophthalmopathy. That source adds: First-round RT-PCR targeting the TCR CDR3 was performed with the HTBI primer set.

Sequencing was performed on peripheral blood mononuclear cells (PBMCs), taken at new diagnosis, from a patient treated with antithyroid drugs. This sequence originates from a man in his forties with Graves disease.

CDR3 protein: CASSLGLAGVYEQFF. The CDR3 DNA is TGTGCCAGCAGCCTGGGACTAGCGGGTGTCTATGAGCAGTTCTTC. V gene TRBV11-2 combines with J gene TRBJ2-1, with 12 bases fitting TRBD2. Germline trimming cut 5 bases from V and 8 bases from J; bases unmatched to any gene: 7. The CDR3 is 15 residues long. Germline V CDR1 and CDR2: SGHAT, FQNNGV.